This T cell receptor (beta chain) was recorded in a study of blood T cell repertoires in COVID-19 (dated by TCRdb to between 2020 and 2021). As for the study more broadly: Samples from collaborators originated in the United States, Italy and Spain and spanned both the acute and convalescent phases of COVID-19. The prospective study material was composed of cDNA or gDNA derived from T cells, B-cell-depleted T cells, or PBMCs. A freely available public database, intended as a resource for researchers studying the immune response to SARS-CoV-2, is where the repertoires were released. The sample metadata nearly always contained a de-identified subject ID, COVID-19 status, age in years and sex. HLA class I and class II types, where available, came from metadata supplied by the sample provider rather than from assay-based typing. Subjects who had been exposed to COVID-19, were actively infected with it, or had recovered from it provided the deeply sampled blood TCRbeta repertoires that made up the dataset. Samples were obtained from the ongoing ImmuneRACE study (first 160 participants) and from 1,000 to 1,500 subjects provided by 6 global collaborators.

Spanning cysteine to phenylalanine, the CDR3 consists of 18 amino acids. The entry retains the CDR3 DNA only, 54 bases that are in frame from base 1. In the germline V gene, CDR1 corresponds to MDHEN and CDR2 to SYDVKM. V loses 8 bases, J loses 0 bases, and the germline ends lie 26 bases apart. The investigation overall reported the following: The quantity of clinical and demographic metadata differed by source and by participant and was supplied without curation.

The collaborating institutions used their own protocols to collect whole blood in K2EDTA tubes. For TCRbeta analysis, collaborator samples were shipped as frozen whole blood, as isolated PBMCs, or as DNA extracted from either sample type. With respect to this clone: Its antigen remains unidentified. No base-level quality is on record; no much larger clone is a single base apart.

TCRbeta CDR3 regions were amplified from genomic DNA by means of the immunoSEQ Assay, a bias-controlled multiplex PCR. On the study's bioinformatics: The number of nucleated cells in each sample was estimated by amplification of reference gene primers within the assay. Sequence reads were collapsed and filtered to measure the absolute abundance of every unique TCRbeta CDR3 rearrangement. For each sample, productive Simpson clonality was calculated as the square root of Simpson's diversity index across productive rearrangements. TCRdb limited this immuneACCESS table to in-frame rearrangements with V and J called. A share of clones is missing; checked studies link under half to unresolved V genes, and the rest is unexplained. Clone size and the V and J calls come from that table; the DNA yielded D and trimming. For this sample there are 200,000 to 300,000 clones; over 80% appear just once. Of the sample, around 6.4% is held by the ten largest clones.

The sequenced sample consisted of peripheral blood. The rearrangement joined TRBV28 to TRBJ2-7; TRBD2 could be the D gene, as 7 bases match. The TCR sequence derives from a woman aged 55-70 years with active or convalescent COVID-19. The CDR3: CASRNYRRGQGPSYEQYF. The bases are TGTGCCAGCCGAAATTATAGGCGGGGGCAGGGGCCCTCCTACGAGCAGTACTTC.